The clone carrying this TCR beta chain was counted many times. Its antigen remains unidentified. The sample belongs to a study of regulatory T cells in long-lasting Graves disease. Study conclusions and caveats: Clonotypes that were public and shared totalled around 2,700 in persistent patients versus 900 to 1,000 in new patients.

Time point: persistent/refractory GD, antithyroid drugs over 5 years with positive TRAb. PBMC-derived RNA was used for the TCR library. The source of the patients was an endocrinology department in Xi'an, China. TCR beta libraries were built with iRepertoire HTBI primers and Arm-PCR of CDR3 regions. One entry per CDR3 protein results from TCRdb running MiXCR on the multiplex PCR reads. The sample shows roughly 450,000 distinct CDR3 sequences, 22% of them seen only once. Between the trimmed V and J ends, which lost 7 bases and 3 bases, there was a span of 12 bases. The length of the CDR3 is 13 residues. Germline values: CDR1 SNHLY, CDR2 FYNNEI.

This specimen consisted of peripheral blood mononuclear cells (PBMCs), obtained when the disease was refractory, from a patient treated with antithyroid drugs. The J gene is TRBJ1-1, the V gene TRBV2; D unclear. This sequence was found in a female donor with Graves disease. The CDR3 DNA sequence: TGTGCCAGCATTATCCAGGTCGACACTGAAGCTTTCTTT. Translating it yields CASIIQVDTEAFF.